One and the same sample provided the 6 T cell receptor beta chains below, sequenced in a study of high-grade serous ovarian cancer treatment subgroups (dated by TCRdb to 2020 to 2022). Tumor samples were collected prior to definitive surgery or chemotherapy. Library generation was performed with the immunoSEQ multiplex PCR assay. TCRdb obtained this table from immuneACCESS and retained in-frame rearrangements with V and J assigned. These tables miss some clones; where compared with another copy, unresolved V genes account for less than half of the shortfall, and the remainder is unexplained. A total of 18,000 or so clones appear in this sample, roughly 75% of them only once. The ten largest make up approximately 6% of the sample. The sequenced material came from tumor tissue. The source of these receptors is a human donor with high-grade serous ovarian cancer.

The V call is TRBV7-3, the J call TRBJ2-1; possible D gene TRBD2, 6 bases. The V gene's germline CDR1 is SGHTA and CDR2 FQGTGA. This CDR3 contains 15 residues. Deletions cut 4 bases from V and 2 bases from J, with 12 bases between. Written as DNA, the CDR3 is TGTGCCAGCAGCTCGAGCGGGTCGACCTACAATGAGCAGTTCTTC. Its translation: CASSSSGSTYNEQFF.

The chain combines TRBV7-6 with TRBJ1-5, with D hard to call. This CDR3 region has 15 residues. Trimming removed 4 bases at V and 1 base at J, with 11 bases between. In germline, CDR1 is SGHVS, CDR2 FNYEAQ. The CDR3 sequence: CASSSGLGSNQPQHF. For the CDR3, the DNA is TGTGCCAGCAGCTCCGGGCTCGGGAGCAATCAGCCCCAGCATTTT.

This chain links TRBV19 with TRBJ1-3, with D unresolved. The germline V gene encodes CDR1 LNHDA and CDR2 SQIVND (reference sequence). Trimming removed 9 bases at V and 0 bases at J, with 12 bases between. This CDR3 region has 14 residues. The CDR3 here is CASGEPGSGNTIYF. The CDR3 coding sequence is TGTGCCAGCGGGGAACCAGGCTCTGGAAACACCATATATTTT.

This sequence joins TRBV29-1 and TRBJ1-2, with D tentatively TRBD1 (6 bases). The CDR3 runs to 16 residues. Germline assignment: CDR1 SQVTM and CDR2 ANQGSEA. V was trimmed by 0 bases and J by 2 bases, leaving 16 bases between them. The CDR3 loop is CSVEDLRYGQNYGYTF. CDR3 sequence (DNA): TGCAGCGTTGAAGATCTGCGGTATGGACAGAACTATGGCTACACCTTC.

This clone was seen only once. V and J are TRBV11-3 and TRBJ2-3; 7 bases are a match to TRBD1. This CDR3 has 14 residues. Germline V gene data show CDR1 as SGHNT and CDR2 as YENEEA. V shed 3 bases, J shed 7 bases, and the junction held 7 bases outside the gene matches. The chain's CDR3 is CASSFGQGVNTQYF. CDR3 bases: TGTGCCAGCAGCTTCGGGCAGGGGGTGAATACGCAGTATTTT.

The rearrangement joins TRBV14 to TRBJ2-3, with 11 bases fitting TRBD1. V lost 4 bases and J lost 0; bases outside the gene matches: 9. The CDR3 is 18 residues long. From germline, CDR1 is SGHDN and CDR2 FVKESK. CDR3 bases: TGTGCCAGCAGCCGGACAGGGGGCTTGTCATCTAGCACAGATACGCAGTATTTT. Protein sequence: CASSRTGGLSSSTDTQYF.